The 16 T cell receptor beta chains below were found in one sample sequenced in a study of beta chain features in type 1 diabetes (dated by TCRdb to 2016 to 2019). The library was obtained by the immunoSEQ multiplex PCR assay. The High Capacity cDNA Reverse Transcription Kit was used to reverse transcribe all of the isolated RNA, meaning that expressed TCRB transcripts were what got sequenced. TCRdb carries this immuneACCESS record with in-frame sequences only. Its versions omit some clonotypes, under half of them owing to an unresolved V gene in the studies checked, with the rest unexplained. Within this sample are about 150,000 clones, with around 10% of them counted one time only. The ten largest clones add up to approximately 2% of the sample. Sequenced material: central memory CD4+ T cells from blood. The origin of the receptors is a man aged 18 to 30 in good health.

The chain combines TRBV28 with TRBJ2-1; a weak D match, TRBD2 (5 bases). CDR1 and CDR2 (germline): MDHEN, SYDVKM. Trimming removed 6 bases from V and 12 bases from J, with 18 bases in between. The CDR3 covers 13 residues. CDR3 in amino acids: CASSPRARSWQFF. CDR3 coding DNA: TGTGCCAGCAGCCCGAGGGCCCGGTCGTGGCAGTTCTTC.

The chain employs TRBV9 and TRBJ2-1; 12 bases fit TRBD1. The CDR3 consists of 16 residues. V lost 0 bases, J lost 5 bases, and 3 bases stayed unmatched. CDR1 and CDR2 from the germline V gene are SGDLS and YYNGEE. The CDR3 nucleotides read TGTGCCAGCAGCGTAGTCGGGACAGGGGGCAACAATGAGCAGTTCTTC. Residues: CASSVVGTGGNNEQFF.

This clone was seen a few times. The gene calls are TRBV5-1 and TRBJ2-5; D is ambiguous. Germline V lookup: CDR1 SGHRS, CDR2 YFSETQ. CDR3 length: 14 residues. The V end was cut by 0 bases, the J end by 1 base, with 7 bases between. The CDR3 DNA sequence: TGCGCCAGCAGCTTGGGGATACGCCAAGAGACCCAGTACTTC. It is translated as CASSLGIRQETQYF.

This clone showed up just a few times. This chain uses TRBV7-9 with TRBJ2-7; possible D gene TRBD1, 5 bases. This CDR3 is 13 amino acids long. The V end lost 1 base, the J end lost 3 bases, and 7 bases lay between the germline ends. Germline V gene lookup returns CDR1 SEHNR and CDR2 FQNEAQ (reference sequence). The CDR3 DNA is TGTGCCAGCAGCTTAGGACAGCTCTACGAGCAGTACTTC. Translated, it gives CASSLGQLYEQYF. The whole variable domain, filled in from reference TRBV7-9 and TRBJ2-7, reads DTGVSQNPRHKITKRGQNVTFRCDPISEHNRLYWYRQTLGQGPEFLTYFQNEAQLEKSRLLSDRFSAERPKGSFSTLEIQRTEQGDSAMYLCASSLGQLYEQYFGPGTRLTVT.

This clone came up once. This sequence joins TRBV25-1 and TRBJ1-4, with D possibly matching TRBD1 (6 bases). Trimming removed 5 bases at V and 5 bases at J, with 15 bases between. Germline CDR1 and CDR2: MGHDK and SYGVNS. The CDR3 totals 15 residues. The CDR3 reads CASSNRARLNEKLFF. The CDR3 bases are TGTGCCAGCAGTAACAGGGCCAGATTGAATGAAAAACTGTTTTTT.

The CDR3 here is CASSLPGSSREQYF. The CDR3, as DNA: TGTGCCAGCAGTTTGCCAGGGTCCTCTAGGGAGCAGTACTTC. The chain joins TRBV28 to TRBJ2-7; possibly TRBD1 for D (5 bases). The CDR3 runs 14 residues. V was pared by 3 bases and J by 7 bases, with 16 bases between. Germline CDR1 is MDHEN and CDR2 is SYDVKM.

The chain carries TRBV6-5 and TRBJ2-1; 11 positions agree with TRBD2. CDR3 size: 13 residues. Germline V CDR1 and CDR2: MNHEY, SVGAGI. V lost 11 bases to trimming and J lost 3 bases; unmatched junction nucleotides: 3. The CDR3 DNA follows: TGTGCCTCGGGGACTAGCGGCTACAATGAGCAGTTCTTC. It specifies CASGTSGYNEQFF.

This chain connects TRBV10-3 to TRBJ1-2; TRBD1 matches at 8 bases. This CDR3 is 12 amino acids long. In germline, CDR1 is ENHRY, CDR2 SYGVKD. Trimming cost V 5 bases and J 5 bases; bases outside gene matches: 1. In nucleotides, the CDR3 is TGTGCCATCAGTCAGGGGGCGTATGGCTACACCTTC. It translates to CAISQGAYGYTF.

This chain links TRBV4-2 with TRBJ2-7, with D maybe TRBD2 (5 bases). There are 16 residues in the CDR3. The germline V gene has CDR1 LGHNA and CDR2 YNFKEQ. V lost 1 base, J lost 5 bases, and 18 bases lay in between. CDR3 nucleotides: TGTGCCAGCAGCCAAGGAGAGACCCGGGGATATCACGAGCAGTACTTC. It codes for CASSQGETRGYHEQYF.

J is TRBJ2-4 and V is TRBV6-5; 12 bases map to TRBD1. Trimming cost V 2 bases and J 13 bases; bases outside gene matches: 6. Germline CDR1 and CDR2: MNHEY and SVGAGI. CDR3 length: 14 residues. The CDR3 sequence: CASSYTPGQGAQYF. Here the CDR3 DNA reads TGTGCCAGCAGTTACACCCCGGGACAGGGGGCCCAGTACTTC.

This clone showed up just a few times. J is TRBJ2-3 and V is TRBV13; D unresolved. Germline-derived CDR1 and CDR2 are PRHDT and FYEKMQ (reference sequence). This CDR3 region has 11 residues. Trimming stripped 1 base from V and 11 bases from J, with 7 bases between. Here the CDR3 DNA reads TGTGCCAGCAGCTTAGTGGAGAGGCAGTATTTT. Translated, it gives CASSLVERQYF.

The chain employs TRBV5-6 and TRBJ2-7; a weak D match, TRBD1 (5 bases). Trimming removed 0 bases from V and 8 bases from J, with 9 bases in between. The CDR3 extends over 12 amino acids. Germline lookup yields CDR1 SGHDT and CDR2 YYEEEE. The CDR3 nucleotides are TGTGCCAGCAGCTTGGCCAGGGCTAAGCAGTACTTC. This gives the protein CASSLARAKQYF.

Only a few counts were recorded for this clone. The rearrangement joins TRBV7-3 to TRBJ1-2; 9 positions agree with TRBD1. V shed 0 bases, J shed 8 bases, and the junction held 4 bases outside the gene matches. CDR1 is SGHTA and CDR2 is FQGTGA in the germline V gene. The CDR3 spans 14 residues. CDR3 coding DNA: TGTGCCAGCAGCTTAACACCGACAGGGGGAGGCTACACCTTC. Its protein product is CASSLTPTGGGYTF.

This clone came up a few times. The chain couples TRBV28 to TRBJ1-5, with 11 nucleotides matching TRBD1. CDR1 and CDR2 from the germline V gene are MDHEN and SYDVKM. V lost 3 bases, J lost 7 bases, and 8 bases stayed unmatched. This CDR3 is built from 16 residues. The CDR3 protein is CASSFRTGGSKQPQHF. CDR3 DNA: TGTGCCAGCAGTTTCAGGACAGGGGGCAGTAAGCAGCCCCAGCATTTT.

This clone was seen only once. DNA of the CDR3: TGCGCCAGCAGCCAAGATTGGGGCGGGATGAGCTCCTACAATGAGCAGTTCTTC. Protein sequence: CASSQDWGGMSSYNEQFF. This chain joins TRBV4-3 and TRBJ2-1, with a weak D call TRBD2 (6 bases). CDR1 is LGHNA and CDR2 is YSLEER in the germline V gene. The CDR3 length is 18 residues. Trimming stripped 0 bases from V and 0 bases from J, with 15 bases between.

V gene TRBV30 combines with J gene TRBJ2-7, with 9 positions matching TRBD2. V shed 4 bases and J 2 bases; nucleotides not matched to a gene: 6. The CDR3 covers 14 residues. The germline CDR1 and CDR2 sequences are GTSNPN and SVGIG (reference sequence). CDR3 region: CAWNPTSGPYEQYF. CDR3 bases: TGTGCCTGGAACCCGACTAGCGGCCCCTACGAGCAGTACTTC.